Each of the 3 T cell receptor beta chains below was sequenced from the same sample in a study of cytomegalovirus exposure and HLA in healthy donors. It was with 60 Vbeta and 13 Jbeta primers that the PCR ran. The assay was immunoSEQ multiplex PCR, and TCRdb's table has in-frame clones only and misses some. The profile shows about 110,000 clones, around 60% of them singletons. The sequenced sample was PBMCs. Source of these receptors: a man aged 25-45 years in good health and CMV-seropositive.

The genes are TRBV13 and TRBJ2-7, with 7 nucleotides matching TRBD2. Germline V gene data show CDR1 as PRHDT and CDR2 as FYEKMQ (reference sequence). V was pared by 5 bases and J by 6 bases, with 1 base of the junction left unmatched. The length of the CDR3 is 11 residues. The CDR3 coding sequence is TGTGCCAGCAGCCGGGGGGTCGAGCAGTACTTC. Translated, it gives CASSRGVEQYF.

The chain links TRBV6-5 to TRBJ1-5; TRBD1 agrees at 8 bases. V lost 2 bases, J lost 0 bases, and 0 bases stayed unmatched. Looked up from germline, CDR1 is MNHEY and CDR2 is SVGAGI. There are 15 residues in the CDR3. The CDR3 protein is CASSYDRGSNQPQHF. The CDR3 DNA follows: TGTGCCAGCAGTTACGACAGGGGTAGCAATCAGCCCCAGCATTTT.

The gene calls are TRBV7-8 and TRBJ2-6; TRBD1 agrees at 9 bases. From germline, CDR1 is SGHVS and CDR2 FQNEAQ. Trimming took 3 bases from V and 2 from J; bases not matched to a gene: 2. The CDR3 extends over 16 amino acids. As DNA, the CDR3 is TGTGCCAGCAGCTTTACAGGGGGCGCTGGGGCCAACGTCCTGACTTTC. Translated: CASSFTGGAGANVLTF.